This TCR beta chain emerged from a study of ipilimumab plus nivolumab after autologous stem cell transplantation. In the study overall: The DLBCL group included primary refractory and relapsed cases. Overall study results and limits: Authors suggest TCR repertoire, Treg phenotype and gut microbiota support further study.

Details on this clone: Its specificity is not known.

Some clones are missing from TCRdb's copy, which holds only in-frame ones; the method was immunoSEQ multiplex PCR. This sample has roughly 20,000 clones, with over 70% found just once. Dosing: nivolumab 3 mg/kg IV, weeks 1, 4, 7, 10, then every two weeks to week 26. CDR1 and CDR2 from the germline V gene are LNHDA and SQIVND (reference sequence). After removal of 0 bases from V and 0 bases from J, the junction contained 2 bases not matched to a gene. The length of the CDR3 is 16 residues. Material: PBMCs, obtained in a trial of ipilimumab plus nivolumab as post-transplant consolidation. The chain carries TRBV19 and TRBJ1-5; TRBD1 matches at 7 bases. The sequence derives from a male donor with diffuse large B-cell lymphoma. This CDR3 reads CASSIEGQTSNQPQHF. For the CDR3, the DNA is TGTGCCAGTAGTATAGAGGGACAGACTAGCAATCAGCCCCAGCATTTT.